The clone carrying this TCR beta chain came up many times. The germline V gene has CDR1 SGHVS and CDR2 FNYEAQ. CDR3 size: 16 residues. The V and J ends lost 5 bases and 1 base respectively, with 14 bases between them. This entry is derived from a study of T cell repertoires in cytomegalovirus infection. Each CDR3 protein gets one entry after TCRdb re-called the reads with MiXCR. The repertoire has more than 350,000 distinct CDR3 sequences, 25% to 40% of them found once; the top ten carry approximately 15%. Sequencing was performed on PBMCs. The chain joins TRBV7-6 to TRBJ2-2, with D unresolved. This sequence was found in a human donor in good health (CMV status not recorded). Some clones in this sample may be carry-over from other donors' samples. CDR3 DNA sequence: TGTGCCAGCAGCCCTTTTAAACAGTTGAACACCGGGGAGCTGTTTTTT. Translating it yields CASSPFKQLNTGELFF.